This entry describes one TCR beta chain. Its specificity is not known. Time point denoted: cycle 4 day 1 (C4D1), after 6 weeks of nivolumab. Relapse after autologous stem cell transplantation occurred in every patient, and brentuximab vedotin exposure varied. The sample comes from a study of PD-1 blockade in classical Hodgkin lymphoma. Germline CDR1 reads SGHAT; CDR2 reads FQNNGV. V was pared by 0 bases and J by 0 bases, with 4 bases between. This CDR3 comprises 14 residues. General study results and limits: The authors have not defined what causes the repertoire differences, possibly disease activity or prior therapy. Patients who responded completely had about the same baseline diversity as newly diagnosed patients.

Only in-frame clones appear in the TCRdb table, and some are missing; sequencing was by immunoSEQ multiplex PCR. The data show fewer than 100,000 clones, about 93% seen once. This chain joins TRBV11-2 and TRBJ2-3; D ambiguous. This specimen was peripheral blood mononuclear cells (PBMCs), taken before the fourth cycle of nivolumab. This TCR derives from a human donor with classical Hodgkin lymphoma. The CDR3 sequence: CASSLEPSTDTQYF. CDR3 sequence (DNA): TGTGCCAGCAGCTTAGAACCTAGCACAGATACGCAGTATTTT.